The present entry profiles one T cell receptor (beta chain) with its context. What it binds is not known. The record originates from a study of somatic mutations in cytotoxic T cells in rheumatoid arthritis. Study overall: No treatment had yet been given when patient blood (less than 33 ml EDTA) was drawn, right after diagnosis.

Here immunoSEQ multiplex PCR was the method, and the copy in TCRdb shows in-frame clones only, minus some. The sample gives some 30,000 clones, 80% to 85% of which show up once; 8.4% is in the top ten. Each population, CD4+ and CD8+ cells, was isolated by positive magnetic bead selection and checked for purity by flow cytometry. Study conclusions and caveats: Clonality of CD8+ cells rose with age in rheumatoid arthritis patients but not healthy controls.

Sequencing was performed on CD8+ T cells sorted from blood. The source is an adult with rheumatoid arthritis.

DNA for the CDR3: TGTGCCGTCCAGGGGGCGGGCTCCTACAATGAGCAGTTCTTC. Protein product: CAVQGAGSYNEQFF. The chain is built from TRBV7-9 and TRBJ2-1, with 8 positions matching TRBD1. The CDR3 runs 14 residues. The J segment lost 0 bases and the V segment lost 11 bases, leaving 6 bases of the junction unmatched. Germline V gene data show CDR1 as SEHNR and CDR2 as FQNEAQ (reference sequence).